Shown below are 8 T cell receptor beta chains from a single sample sequenced in a study of CD8 T cells in Susac syndrome. An input of about 0.5 to 1 ug of RNA was subjected to reverse transcription using random hexamers. Each CDR3 protein is one row after TCRdb ran MiXCR on the immunoSEQ multiplex PCR reads. The sample carries about 76,000 distinct CDR3 sequences, approximately 93% recorded once. The sample consisted of CD8+ T cells from PBMCs. These receptors were obtained from a human donor with Susac syndrome.

The gene calls are TRBV12-3 or TRBV12-4 and TRBJ1-1, with unresolved D. The CDR3 has 14 residues. Trimming pared 1 base from V and 1 base from J, leaving 7 bases between. CDR3 loop: CASSLGSSNTEAFF. In DNA form, the CDR3 reads TGTGCCAGCAGTTTAGGGTCCTCGAACACTGAAGCTTTCTTT.

V usage is TRBV30 and J usage is TRBJ1-2; 12 bases fit TRBD1. Trimming cost V 5 bases and J 12 bases; bases outside gene matches: 10. This CDR3 spans 13 amino acids. Germline CDR1 GTSNPN, CDR2 SVGIG (reference sequence). The CDR3 region has the DNA TGTGCCTGGGCCGGGACAGGGGGCGCCGCCAACACCTTC. This sequence encodes CAWAGTGGAANTF.

This chain joins TRBV20-1 and TRBJ2-2; 8 nucleotides match TRBD1. The CDR3 contains 14 residues. The germline V gene has CDR1 DFQATT and CDR2 SNEGSKA (reference sequence). The ends lost 2 bases at V and 7 bases at J; junction bases unmatched: 6. Here the CDR3 reads CSARNQGAGGELFF. DNA of the CDR3: TGCAGTGCTAGAAACCAGGGGGCAGGCGGGGAGCTGTTTTTT.

The chain recombines TRBV12-3 or TRBV12-4 with TRBJ1-1; D is unresolved. CDR3 length: 13 residues. Trimming took 6 bases from V and 1 from J, leaving 9 bases between them. The CDR3 spells CASRPFRNTEAFF. The CDR3 DNA sequence: TGTGCCAGCAGGCCATTTCGGAACACTGAAGCTTTCTTT.

The V call is TRBV7-9, the J call TRBJ2-3; D might be TRBD2 (6 bases). This CDR3 region has 16 residues. Deletions cut 5 bases from V and 4 bases from J, with 19 bases between. Germline V lookup: CDR1 SEHNR, CDR2 FQNEAQ (reference sequence). This CDR3 is CASSPLKSGVADTQYF. In DNA, the CDR3 is TGTGCCAGCAGCCCACTAAAATCGGGAGTGGCAGATACGCAGTATTTT.

The chain couples TRBV5-1 to TRBJ2-1, with D perhaps matching TRBD1 or TRBD2 (6 bases each). V lost 5 bases and J lost 8, with 17 bases in between. The CDR3 is 14 amino acids. Looked up from germline, CDR1 is SGHRS and CDR2 is YFSETQ. The CDR3 DNA sequence: TGCGCCAGCAGGCGGGACTGGGGGCTCGATGAGCAGTTCTTC. Translation gives CASRRDWGLDEQFF.

The V call is TRBV20-1, the J call TRBJ2-7, with TRBD2 matching 7 bases. CDR3 length equals 14 residues. The junction had 8 bases not matched to a gene; V was cut back by 6 bases and J by 0 bases. CDR1 is DFQATT, CDR2 SNEGSKA, per germline (reference sequence). The CDR3 loop reads CSAFIAGGSYEQYF. The CDR3, as DNA: TGCAGTGCGTTCATAGCGGGCGGCTCCTACGAGCAGTACTTC.

This chain links TRBV6-4 with TRBJ2-3; 7 bases agree with TRBD2. There are 17 residues in the CDR3. The junction had 16 bases not matched to a gene; V was cut back by 7 bases and J by 3 bases. Germline CDR1 reads MRHNA; CDR2 reads SNTAGT. The CDR3 nucleotides read TGTGCCAGCATCCTCCTCGAGCGGGGCGGGGGTACAGATACGCAGTATTTT. Its protein product is CASILLERGGGTDTQYF.